A selection of T cell receptor beta chains follows, all from one sample in a study of T-cell reconstitution after alpha-beta-depleted transplantation in children. TCRdb reprocessed the PCR reads with MiXCR, giving one entry per CDR3 protein. The data show hundreds of thousands of distinct CDR3 sequences, with around 13% seen just once and about 2.4% held by the top ten. Sequencing was performed on PBMCs from the stem cell graft donor, taken from the stem cell graft. The source is a human donor who donated a stem cell graft to a child with acute lymphoblastic leukemia. CDR3s include the opening cysteine and the closing phenylalanine or tryptophan. Each record gives: clone size, V gene, J gene, D gene, CDR3 DNA, CDR3 protein. The D gene is left open where the match is weak. Some rows mark clone size as missing; the rest say once, few, many or name a class of expanded clone.

many	TRBV6-5	TRBJ1-5	TRBD1	TGTGCCACGCAGAGGGGGGACAGGGGAACGGGCAGCAATCAGCCCCAGCATTTT	CATQRGDRGTGSNQPQHF
many	TRBV11-2	TRBJ2-5	-	TGTGCCAGCAGCTTAGTACCCAGTCAAGAGACCCAGTACTTC	CASSLVPSQETQYF
many	TRBV6-1	TRBJ2-5	TRBD1	TGTGCCAGCACACGGACAGGGAAGTTCTCGACAAGAGAGACCCAGTACTTC	CASTRTGKFSTRETQYF
-	TRBV20-1	TRBJ1-1	TRBD1	TGCAGTGCCCAGCCTCCGACAGGGTCCACTGAAGCTTTCTTT	CSAQPPTGSTEAFF
-	TRBV5-4	TRBJ2-5	-	TGTGCCAGCAGCATACAGGGGAGGGTCCAAGAGACCCAGTACTTC	CASSIQGRVQETQYF
many	TRBV4-2	TRBJ1-5	-	TGTGCCAGCAGCCAAGAAGGCCCAGGGGCGAAGCCCCAGCATTTT	CASSQEGPGAKPQHF
many	TRBV13	TRBJ2-1	-	TGTGCCAGCAGCTTAAGGCGGGGTACCCCCTACAATGAGCAGTTCTTC	CASSLRRGTPYNEQFF
many	TRBV15	TRBJ2-2	-	TGTGCCACCAGTTATGTACGGGATAACACCGGGGAGCTGTTTTTT	CATSYVRDNTGELFF
-	TRBV19	TRBJ2-4	-	TGTGCCAGTAGTATTCAGGCGGGAATTCAGTACTTC	CASSIQAGIQYF
many	TRBV4-2	TRBJ1-2	-	TGTGCCAGCAGCCAAGGAGGTCCGGGGGGCTACACCTTC	CASSQGGPGGYTF
many	TRBV6-1	TRBJ1-4	TRBD1	TGTGCCAGCAGCCAAACAGGGGACGGGGAAAAACTGTTTTTT	CASSQTGDGEKLFF
-	TRBV20-1	TRBJ2-2	-	TGCAGTGCTAGAGATCCTTGGCCGAACACCGGGGAGCTGTTTTTT	CSARDPWPNTGELFF
many	TRBV5-1	TRBJ2-1	-	TGCGCCAGCAGACAGACCTACAATGAGCAGTTCTTC	CASRQTYNEQFF
many	TRBV7-9	TRBJ2-2	-	TGTGCCAGCAGCCATTACACGGGATCCGGGGAGCTGTTTTTT	CASSHYTGSGELFF
many	TRBV2	TRBJ2-7	-	TGTGCCAGCAGTGAAGCTTCATCCTACGAGCAGTACTTC	CASSEASSYEQYF
many	TRBV12-3/TRBV12-4	TRBJ2-5	TRBD2	TGTGCCAGCAGTAGCGGGAGGCGAGAGACCCAGTACTTC	CASSSGRRETQYF
few	TRBV2	TRBJ1-5	-	TGTGCCAGCAGCGACAGAAATCGCAATCAGCCCCAGCATTTT	CASSDRNRNQPQHF
many	TRBV5-4	TRBJ1-2	-	TGTGCCAGCAGCTTCAGGGGTTTTATAAGTGGCTACACCTTC	CASSFRGFISGYTF